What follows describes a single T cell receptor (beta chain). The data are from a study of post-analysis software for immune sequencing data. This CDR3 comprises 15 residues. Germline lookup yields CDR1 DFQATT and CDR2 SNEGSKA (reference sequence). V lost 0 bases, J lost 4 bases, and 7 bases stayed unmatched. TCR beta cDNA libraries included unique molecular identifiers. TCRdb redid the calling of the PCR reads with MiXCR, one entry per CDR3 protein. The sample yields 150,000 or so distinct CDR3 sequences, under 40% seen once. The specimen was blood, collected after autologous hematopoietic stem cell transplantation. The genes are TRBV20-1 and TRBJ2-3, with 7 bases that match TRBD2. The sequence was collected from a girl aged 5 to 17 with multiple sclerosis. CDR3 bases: TGCAGTGCTAGAGATCTTCGGGAGGTGTCAGATACGCAGTATTTT. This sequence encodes CSARDLREVSDTQYF.